The next 26 T cell receptor beta chains were all read from a single sample in a study of response to subunit inactivated influenza vaccine. TCRdb re-analysed the RT-PCR reads in MiXCR, keeping a single row per CDR3 protein. The sample holds around 480,000 distinct CDR3 sequences, approximately 15% seen once. This specimen consisted of CD4+ T cells sorted from PBMCs, obtained less than 30 months after vaccination. These receptors were collected from a man aged 50 to 69 who received an inactivated influenza vaccine.

The chain combines TRBV4-2 with TRBJ2-5; 9 bases align to TRBD2. This CDR3 has 12 residues. Germline lookup yields CDR1 LGHNA and CDR2 YNFKEQ. V was clipped by 9 bases and J by 5 bases; unmatched bases: 4. The CDR3 sequence: CASGTSWETQYF. Here the CDR3 DNA reads TGTGCCAGTGGGACTAGCTGGGAGACCCAGTACTTC.

This clonotype was picked up many times. V gene TRBV6-6 combines with J gene TRBJ2-3, with 7 bases identical to TRBD2. The CDR3 consists of 14 residues. Trimming cost V 6 bases and J 6 bases; bases outside gene matches: 9. Per germline, CDR1 MNHNY and CDR2 SVGAGI (reference sequence). Here the CDR3 reads CASRKERGRDTQYF. The CDR3 bases are TGTGCCAGCAGAAAGGAGCGGGGTAGGGATACGCAGTATTTT.

A few counts support this clonotype. The chain uses TRBV20-1 and TRBJ2-2; D is unclear. The germline V gene encodes CDR1 DFQATT and CDR2 SNEGSKA (reference sequence). Trimming removed 6 bases from V and 4 bases from J, with 12 bases in between. CDR3 length: 13 amino acids. Here the CDR3 DNA reads TGCAGTGCCCCGTCGGGCCGCACCGGGGAGCTGTTTTTT. Amino acids: CSAPSGRTGELFF.

This clonotype occurred many times. The chain combines TRBV4-2 with TRBJ2-7; D uncertain. The CDR3 spans 12 residues. V dropped 1 base and J dropped 5 bases, with 6 bases sitting between them. The germline CDR1 and CDR2 sequences are LGHNA and YNFKEQ. DNA of the CDR3: TGTGCCAGCAGCCAAGTCCGTAACGAGCAGTACTTC. This encodes CASSQVRNEQYF.

The chain links TRBV19 to TRBJ1-1; D unclear. The CDR3 runs 12 residues. V shed 3 bases and J shed 3 bases, with 5 bases lying between them. Per the germline V gene, CDR1 is LNHDA and CDR2 is SQIVND (reference sequence). CDR3 bases: TGTGCCAGTAGTATCGGGTACACTGAAGCTTTCTTT. This encodes CASSIGYTEAFF.

This chain uses TRBV5-1 with TRBJ2-5; TRBD2 agrees at 10 bases. The V and J ends lost 6 bases and 1 base, in that order; junction bases with no gene match: 9. From germline, CDR1 is SGHRS and CDR2 YFSETQ. This CDR3 contains 16 residues. The CDR3 spells CASKKLAGSFQETQYF. DNA of the CDR3: TGCGCCAGCAAAAAACTAGCGGGGAGTTTCCAAGAGACCCAGTACTTC.

This clonotype turned up a few times. The genes are TRBV12-3 or TRBV12-4 and TRBJ1-2; D call uncertain. The CDR3 spans 12 residues. Trimming removed 3 bases from V and 8 bases from J, with 10 bases in between. The CDR3 DNA sequence: TGTGCCAGCAGTTTGGCAAGATGGGGCTACACCTTC. Protein product: CASSLARWGYTF.

This clonotype was picked up a small number of times. V is TRBV6-1 and J is TRBJ2-1; weak D call: TRBD1 (5 bases). Germline loops: CDR1 MNHNS, CDR2 SASEGT. This CDR3 region has 16 residues. Trimming took off 6 bases at V and 2 bases at J, with 17 bases between the two ends. CDR3 sequence reads: CASSLESRAAYNEQFF. The DNA for the CDR3 is TGTGCCAGCAGCCTAGAGTCCAGGGCAGCCTACAATGAGCAGTTCTTC.

The rearrangement links TRBV7-9 to TRBJ1-2, with 8 bases that match TRBD1. Germline CDR1 is SEHNR and CDR2 is FQNEAQ (reference sequence). This CDR3 comprises 16 residues. Unmatched junction bases numbered 13, after V lost 2 bases and J lost 8 bases. In DNA form, the CDR3 reads TGTGCCAGCAGCTTATTCTATCCTGGACAGGGTCGAGGCTACACCTTC. Its protein product is CASSLFYPGQGRGYTF. The whole variable domain, remainder taken from reference TRBV7-9 and TRBJ1-2, is DTGVSQNPRHKITKRGQNVTFRCDPISEHNRLYWYRQTLGQGPEFLTYFQNEAQLEKSRLLSDRFSAERPKGSFSTLEIQRTEQGDSAMYLCASSLFYPGQGRGYTFGSGTRLTVV.

The chain employs TRBV20-1 and TRBJ2-7; D remains unclear. The V and J ends lost 5 bases and 2 bases respectively, with 10 bases between them. CDR3 length equals 12 residues. The germline CDR1 and CDR2 sequences are DFQATT and SNEGSKA (reference sequence). The CDR3 nucleotides are TGCAGTGCTTCCCAGCAGACCTACGAGCAGTACTTC. Amino acids: CSASQQTYEQYF.

This clonotype was detected only a few times. This chain connects TRBV5-1 to TRBJ2-7; 12 bases agree with TRBD1. V was pared by 3 bases and J by 5 bases, with 9 bases of the junction left unmatched. CDR3 size: 16 residues. The germline CDR1 and CDR2 sequences are SGHRS and YFSETQ. The CDR3 nucleotides are TGCGCCAGCAGCTCCCACCTGGGACAGGGGGCGGACGAGCAGTACTTC. Its protein is CASSSHLGQGADEQYF.

This chain uses TRBV21-1 with TRBJ2-2; the table's D gene call, TRBD2, was not cross checked with the DNA. TRBV21-1 is designated a pseudogene. The CDR3 is made up of 14 amino acids. CDR3 DNA sequence: TGTGCCAGGGCGGGGACTTCGAACACCGGGGAGCTGTTTTTT. Amino acid sequence: CARAGTSNTGELFF.

The CDR3 DNA sequence: TGTGCCAGCAGCTTAAGGGCCTCTGGTGCAGATACGCAGTATTTT. It yields the protein CASSLRASGADTQYF. The chain combines TRBV7-2 with TRBJ2-3; D remains ambiguous. The CDR3 runs 15 residues. CDR1 and CDR2 (germline): SGHTA, FQGNSA. With 2 bases removed from V and 4 bases from J, the gap between germline ends came to 13 bases. The variable domain in full, with the rest retrieved from reference TRBV7-2 and TRBJ2-3, is GAGVSQSPSNKVTEKGKDVELRCDPISGHTALYWYRQSLGQGLEFLIYFQGNSAPDKSGLPSDRFSAERTGGSVSTLTIQRTQQEDSAVYLCASSLRASGADTQYFGPGTRLTVL.

The V call is TRBV10-3, the J call TRBJ1-2, with a possible D match to TRBD1 (5 bases). The CDR3 has 14 residues. Per the germline V gene, CDR1 is ENHRY and CDR2 is SYGVKD. Trimming removed 1 base from V and 7 bases from J, with 13 bases in between. The CDR3 here is CAISELKGHLGYTF. CDR3 sequence (DNA): TGTGCCATCAGTGAGTTGAAAGGACATCTTGGCTACACCTTC.

The chain joins TRBV21-1 to TRBJ1-2; TRBD1 is the table's D call, not checked against the DNA. TRBV21-1 represents a pseudogene. The CDR3 is 13 residues long. The CDR3 DNA reads as TGTGCCAGCAGCCCACGGGGACGGTATGGCTACACCTTC. Protein sequence: CASSPRGRYGYTF.

The V call is TRBV5-1, the J call TRBJ2-2; 11 bases line up with TRBD2. The trim removed 0 bases at V and 7 bases at J, leaving 5 bases unmatched. Germline CDR1 and CDR2: SGHRS and YFSETQ. The CDR3 runs 16 residues. CDR3 in amino acids: CASSLVASGRNGELFF. The CDR3 nucleotides read TGCGCCAGCAGCTTGGTGGCTAGCGGGAGGAACGGGGAGCTGTTTTTT.

The chain links TRBV27 to TRBJ2-3; D unresolved. Germline V gene data show CDR1 as MNHEY and CDR2 as SMNVEV (reference sequence). The CDR3 is 14 residues long. The V and J ends lost 7 bases and 2 bases respectively, with 13 bases between them. The CDR3 region has the DNA TGTGCCAGCACCTCGGGCAGGTTCACAGATACGCAGTATTTT. Amino acids: CASTSGRFTDTQYF.

This clonotype was seen a few times. The V and J genes are TRBV6-5 and TRBJ1-6, with a tentative D call TRBD1 (6 bases). Germline lookup yields CDR1 MNHEY and CDR2 SVGAGI. The germline V and J ends were trimmed by 2 bases and 7 bases, with 12 bases remaining between them. The CDR3 length is 15 residues. In DNA form, the CDR3 reads TGTGCCAGCAGTTACACACAGGGTCGGAATTCACCCCTCCACTTT. The encoded protein is CASSYTQGRNSPLHF.

This chain links TRBV4-1 with TRBJ1-4, with D unclear. The CDR3 spans 15 residues. V lost 4 bases, J lost 7 bases, and 16 bases lay in between. The germline V gene has CDR1 MGHRA and CDR2 YSYEKL. CDR3 in amino acids: CASSPFGVVGEKLFF. The CDR3 DNA sequence: TGCGCCAGCAGCCCCTTTGGGGTGGTTGGTGAAAAACTGTTTTTT.

J is TRBJ2-3 and V is TRBV18; TRBD2 is a possible D gene (6 bases). V lost 6 bases to trimming and J lost 5 bases, with 21 bases between them. CDR1 is KGHSH, CDR2 LQKENI, per germline. The CDR3 totals 16 residues. The CDR3 DNA follows: TGTGCCAGCTCCAGGGCCGGGACTGGCGGAGGAGATACGCAGTATTTT. Protein sequence: CASSRAGTGGGDTQYF.

The chain joins TRBV20-1 to TRBJ2-5; 9 nucleotides align to TRBD1. V gave up 2 bases and J gave up 2 bases; unmatched junction bases: 6. The CDR3 is 15 amino acids. The germline V gene encodes CDR1 DFQATT and CDR2 SNEGSKA (reference sequence). CDR3 sequence reads: CSARRGQGKQETQYF. In DNA, the CDR3 is TGCAGTGCTAGAAGGGGACAGGGCAAACAAGAGACCCAGTACTTC.

This clonotype was recorded a few times. V is TRBV28 and J is TRBJ1-2; D may be TRBD1 (6 bases). Looked up from germline, CDR1 is MDHEN and CDR2 is SYDVKM. The CDR3 contains 15 residues. Between the trimmed V and J ends, which lost 6 bases and 4 bases, there was a span of 18 bases. CDR3 region: CASRKSMDRLYGYTF. CDR3 DNA sequence: TGTGCCAGCAGAAAATCCATGGACAGACTCTATGGCTACACCTTC.

The gene calls are TRBV5-6 and TRBJ2-3; D is possibly TRBD1 (6 bases). CDR3 length equals 16 residues. CDR1 and CDR2 (germline): SGHDT, YYEEEE. Trimming left V 0 bases short and J 7 bases short, with 18 bases between. In DNA form, the CDR3 reads TGTGCCAGCAGCTTGGATTTGGTATCCAGGGGAAATACGCAGTATTTT. Encoded protein: CASSLDLVSRGNTQYF.

This clonotype occurred a few times. The chain recombines TRBV7-2 with TRBJ2-7, with D perhaps assigned TRBD1 or TRBD2 (5 bases each). The CDR3 consists of 15 residues. Trimming stripped 3 bases from V and 4 bases from J, with 16 bases between. Germline V gene sequence: CDR1 SGHTA, CDR2 FQGNSA. The DNA of the CDR3 is TGTGCCAGCAGCTTCCGGGACGCCCGATTGTACGAGCAGTACTTC. Translation: CASSFRDARLYEQYF. The variable domain in full, completed from reference TRBV7-2 and TRBJ2-7, reads GAGVSQSPSNKVTEKGKDVELRCDPISGHTALYWYRQSLGQGLEFLIYFQGNSAPDKSGLPSDRFSAERTGGSVSTLTIQRTQQEDSAVYLCASSFRDARLYEQYFGPGTRLTVT.

V is TRBV10-3 and J is TRBJ2-3, with D perhaps being TRBD1 or TRBD2 (5 bases each). This CDR3 contains 13 residues. Trimming removed 4 bases from V and 4 bases from J, with 9 bases in between. Germline V gene data show CDR1 as ENHRY and CDR2 as SYGVKD. CDR3 coding DNA: TGTGCCATCAGTGTGCAGGGAGCAGATACGCAGTATTTT. Its protein product is CAISVQGADTQYF.

The chain employs TRBV12-3 or TRBV12-4 and TRBJ2-7; the D call may be TRBD1 or TRBD2 (5 bases each). The CDR3 consists of 15 residues. Trimming took 5 bases from V and 6 from J, leaving 20 bases between them. For the CDR3, the DNA is TGTGCCAGCAGTCAGTACCGTGGTCGGGGCAGCGAGCAGTACTTC. Its translation is CASSQYRGRGSEQYF.